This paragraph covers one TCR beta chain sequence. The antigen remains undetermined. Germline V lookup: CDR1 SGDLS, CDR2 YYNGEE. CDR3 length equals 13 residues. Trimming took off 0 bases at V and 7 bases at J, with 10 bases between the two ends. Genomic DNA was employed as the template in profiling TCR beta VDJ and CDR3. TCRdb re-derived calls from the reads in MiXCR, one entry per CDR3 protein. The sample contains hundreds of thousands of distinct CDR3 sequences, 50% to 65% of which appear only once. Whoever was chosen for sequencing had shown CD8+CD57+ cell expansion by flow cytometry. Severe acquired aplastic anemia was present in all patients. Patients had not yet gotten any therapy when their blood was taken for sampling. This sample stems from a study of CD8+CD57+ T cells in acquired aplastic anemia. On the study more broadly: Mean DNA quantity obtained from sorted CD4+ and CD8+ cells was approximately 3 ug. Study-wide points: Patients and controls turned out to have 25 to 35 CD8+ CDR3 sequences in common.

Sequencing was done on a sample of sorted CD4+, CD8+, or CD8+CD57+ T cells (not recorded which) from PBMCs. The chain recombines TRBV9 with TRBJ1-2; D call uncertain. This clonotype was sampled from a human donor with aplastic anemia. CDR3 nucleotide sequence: TGTGCCAGCAGCGTAGCGCCGGTAGGTGGCTACACCTTC. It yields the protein CASSVAPVGGYTF.